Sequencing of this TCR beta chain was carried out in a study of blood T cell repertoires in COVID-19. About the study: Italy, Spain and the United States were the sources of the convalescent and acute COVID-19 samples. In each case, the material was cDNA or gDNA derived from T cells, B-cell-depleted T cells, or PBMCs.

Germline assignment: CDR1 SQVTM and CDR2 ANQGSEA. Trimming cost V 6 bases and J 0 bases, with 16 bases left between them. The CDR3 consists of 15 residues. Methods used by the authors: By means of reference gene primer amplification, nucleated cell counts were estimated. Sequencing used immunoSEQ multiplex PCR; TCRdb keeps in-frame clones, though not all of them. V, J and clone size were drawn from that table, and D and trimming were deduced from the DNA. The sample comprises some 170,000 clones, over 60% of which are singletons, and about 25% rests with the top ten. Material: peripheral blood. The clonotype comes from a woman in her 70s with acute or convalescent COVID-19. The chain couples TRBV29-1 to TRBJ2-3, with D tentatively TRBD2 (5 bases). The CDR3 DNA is TGCAGCGTAGGAGGACTGCTGGTTAGCACAGATACGCAGTATTTT. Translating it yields CSVGGLLVSTDTQYF.